Listed here are 24 T cell receptor beta chains from one sample, sequenced in a study of CD8+ T cells in alopecia areata. The treatment: oral pan-JAK inhibitor, 5-10 mg twice daily. Extracted RNA was reverse transcribed, and the resulting cDNA served as sequencing template. Clones were read by immunoSEQ multiplex PCR, and TCRdb kept only the in-frame ones, dropping some. The repertoire holds fewer than 250,000 clones, with over 55% as singletons. Sequencing used CD4+ T cells sorted from blood, obtained at week 24, from a patient treated with tofacitinib. The receptor set was obtained from a human donor with alopecia areata.

This clone was counted a few times. The chain joins TRBV7-2 to TRBJ1-5; D might be TRBD1 (5 bases). CDR3 size: 12 residues. Germline V gene data show CDR1 as SGHTA and CDR2 as FQGNSA. V was cut by 6 bases and J by 7 bases, with 10 bases left in between. The CDR3 coding sequence is TGTGCCAGCAGTCGACAGCAACAGCCCCAGCATTTT. Translating it yields CASSRQQQPQHF.

The chain is built from TRBV6-1 and TRBJ2-5, with TRBD2 identical over 10 bases. Per the germline V gene, CDR1 is MNHNS and CDR2 is SASEGT. The CDR3 contains 16 residues. Losses at the gene ends were 4 bases for V and 0 bases for J; bases not matched to a gene: 5. CDR3 nucleotide sequence: TGTGCCAGCAGTGTGGTGGGACTAGCGTACCAAGAGACCCAGTACTTC. This gives the protein CASSVVGLAYQETQYF.

This clone was found once. V is TRBV15 and J is TRBJ1-2; D call uncertain. Trimming removed 0 bases from V and 8 bases from J, with 19 bases in between. The germline V gene has CDR1 LNHNV and CDR2 YYDKDF (reference sequence). The CDR3 has 16 residues. This chain's CDR3 is CATSREPAGSRGGYTF. The CDR3 DNA reads as TGTGCCACCAGCAGAGAACCTGCGGGCAGCAGAGGAGGCTACACCTTC.

This clone was seen once. V usage is TRBV27 and J usage is TRBJ1-2; D perhaps matches TRBD1 (5 bases). Germline CDR1 and CDR2: MNHEY and SMNVEV (reference sequence). The ends were cut back, 3 bases at V and 0 bases at J, with 11 bases in the middle. This CDR3 is 15 amino acids long. The CDR3 spells CASSFSGAPNYGYTF. As DNA, the CDR3 is TGTGCCAGCAGTTTTTCTGGGGCACCTAACTATGGCTACACCTTC.

The chain is built from TRBV2 and TRBJ2-7, with 8 bases matching TRBD2. CDR3 length: 14 amino acids. V was pared by 6 bases and J by 0 bases, with 4 bases of the junction left unmatched. Germline values: CDR1 SNHLY, CDR2 FYNNEI. The DNA of the CDR3 is TGTGCCAGCAGACTAGCGGTCGCCTCCTACGAGCAGTACTTC. Translation: CASRLAVASYEQYF. Together with reference TRBV2 and TRBJ2-7, the CDR3 gives the full variable domain: EPEVTQTPSHQVTQMGQEVILRCVPISNHLYFYWYRQILGQKVEFLVSFYNNEISEKSEIFDDQFSVERPDGSNFTLKIRSTKLEDSAMYFCASRLAVASYEQYFGPGTRLTVT.

This clone turned up a few times. CDR3 amino acids: CAWRGRTAVDYTQYF. Here the CDR3 DNA reads TGTGCCTGGAGGGGGAGGACAGCAGTGGATTATACGCAGTATTTT. The rearrangement joins TRBV30 to TRBJ2-3; D may be TRBD1 or TRBD2 (6 bases each). Looked up from germline, CDR1 is GTSNPN and CDR2 is SVGIG (reference sequence). The CDR3 sequence is 15 residues long. Trimming left V 3 bases short and J 7 bases short, with 20 bases between.

This chain links TRBV9 with TRBJ2-7; 12 nucleotides match TRBD2. Trimming cost V 4 bases and J 6 bases; bases outside gene matches: 8. The V gene's germline CDR1 is SGDLS and CDR2 YYNGEE. This CDR3 region has 15 residues. The CDR3 DNA is TGTGCCAGCAGCTTTTCACTAGCGGGGGGACGCGAGCAGTACTTC. Amino acids: CASSFSLAGGREQYF.

In DNA form, the CDR3 reads TGTGCCTGGAGTGTACGGGGGACCGGTAATGGCTACACCTTC. Its protein is CAWSVRGTGNGYTF. The chain uses TRBV30 and TRBJ1-2, with D tentatively TRBD1 (5 bases). CDR1 is GTSNPN and CDR2 is SVGIG in the germline V gene (reference sequence). The V end was cut by 0 bases, the J end by 6 bases, with 14 bases between. The CDR3 runs 14 residues.

This chain joins TRBV9 and TRBJ2-1; 7 bases line up with TRBD2. V lost 0 bases and J lost 4; bases outside the gene matches: 4. The CDR3 is made up of 15 amino acids. CDR1 SGDLS and CDR2 YYNGEE come from the germline V gene. The CDR3 protein is CASSVDLAEYNEQFF. The CDR3 nucleotides read TGTGCCAGCAGCGTAGATCTAGCGGAGTACAATGAGCAGTTCTTC.

The chain is built from TRBV5-1 and TRBJ2-7, with 11 bases identical to TRBD2. The J segment lost 1 base and the V segment lost 0 bases, leaving 3 bases of the junction unmatched. CDR1 SGHRS and CDR2 YFSETQ come from the germline V gene. The CDR3 contains 16 residues. Here the CDR3 reads CASSLAGTSGSYEQYF. In nucleotides, the CDR3 is TGCGCCAGCAGCTTGGCCGGGACTAGCGGATCCTACGAGCAGTACTTC.

This clone was detected a few times. This chain uses TRBV29-1 with TRBJ2-7, with 7 bases aligning to TRBD1. The CDR3 length is 12 residues. J lost 7 bases, V lost 4 bases, and 7 bases had no gene match. The V gene's germline CDR1 is SQVTM and CDR2 ANQGSEA. The CDR3 is CSVGDSLREQYF. CDR3 nucleotides: TGCAGCGTTGGGGACAGTCTTCGAGAGCAGTACTTC.

The CDR3 loop reads CASSPQRFSGNTIYF. The CDR3 DNA sequence: TGCGCCAGCAGCCCCCAGAGGTTCTCTGGAAACACCATATATTTT. The genes are TRBV4-3 and TRBJ1-3; D gene uncertain. CDR3 length equals 15 residues. Germline V lookup: CDR1 LGHNA, CDR2 YSLEER. The ends were cut back, 4 bases at V and 0 bases at J, with 10 bases in the middle.

Points on this clone: This same CDR3 is encoded by further DNA sequences in the sample. The chain's CDR3 is CAWSTGTNTEAFF. CDR3 nucleotides: TGTGCCTGGTCGACAGGGACCAACACTGAAGCTTTCTTT. The chain couples TRBV30 to TRBJ1-1, with 7 bases aligning to TRBD1. CDR3 length: 13 residues. The V gene's germline CDR1 is GTSNPN and CDR2 SVGIG (reference sequence). Trimming took 5 bases from V and 2 from J; bases not matched to a gene: 5.

The chain employs TRBV30 and TRBJ1-4; D perhaps matches TRBD1 (6 bases). In germline, CDR1 is GTSNPN, CDR2 SVGIG (reference sequence). V lost 2 bases and J 8 bases, leaving 15 bases between the germline ends. This CDR3 is 14 amino acids long. Here the CDR3 DNA reads TGTGCCTGGAGTCAGGGGATGGGTGGGGAAAAACTGTTTTTT. This gives the protein CAWSQGMGGEKLFF.

The chain's CDR3 is CASSLLAGAYNEQFF. The DNA of the CDR3 is TGTGCCAGCAGCTTGCTAGCGGGGGCGTACAATGAGCAGTTCTTC. J is TRBJ2-1 and V is TRBV11-2; 10 positions agree with TRBD2. With 3 bases clipped from V and 4 bases from J, the junction kept 3 bases outside the gene matches. Germline V gives CDR1 SGHAT, CDR2 FQNNGV. This CDR3 comprises 15 residues.

CDR3 amino acids: CASMAAYNEQFF. DNA for the CDR3: TGTGCCAGTATGGCAGCCTACAATGAGCAGTTCTTC. The chain has TRBV19 and TRBJ2-1; D not resolved. This CDR3 has 12 residues. Trimming took 7 bases from V and 2 from J, leaving 6 bases between them. The germline CDR1 and CDR2 sequences are LNHDA and SQIVND (reference sequence).

This rearrangement joins TRBV29-1 to TRBJ2-7; the D call may be TRBD1 or TRBD2 (5 bases each). The CDR3 runs to 14 residues. The ends were cut back, 6 bases at V and 11 bases at J, with 26 bases in the middle. Germline CDR1 reads SQVTM; CDR2 reads ANQGSEA. The CDR3 DNA sequence: TGCAGCGTGGCACTGCAGAGGATCTCAGGGACGGAGTACTTC. This gives the protein CSVALQRISGTEYF.

This chain connects TRBV27 to TRBJ1-1; D is unresolved. The CDR3 has 12 residues. V lost 6 bases to trimming and J lost 4 bases, with 9 bases between them. Looked up from germline, CDR1 is MNHEY and CDR2 is SMNVEV (reference sequence). The CDR3 nucleotides are TGTGCCAGCAGGGCGGAGTTCACTGAAGCTTTCTTT. Protein sequence: CASRAEFTEAFF.

The V and J genes are TRBV29-1 and TRBJ2-3, with D possibly TRBD2 on 5 matching bases. Trimming cost V 6 bases and J 6 bases, with 10 bases left between them. The germline V gene has CDR1 SQVTM and CDR2 ANQGSEA. This CDR3 has 11 residues. The CDR3 loop is CSVHAGDTQYF. CDR3 sequence (DNA): TGCAGCGTCCATGCGGGTGATACGCAGTATTTT.

The chain couples TRBV2 to TRBJ2-5; TRBD2 matches 12 bases. Trimming removed 4 bases from V and 5 bases from J; junction bases left unmatched: 5. The CDR3 is made up of 15 amino acids. Per the germline V gene, CDR1 is SNHLY and CDR2 is FYNNEI. CDR3: CASSGLAGVEETQYF. CDR3 in DNA: TGTGCCAGCAGTGGACTAGCGGGGGTGGAGGAGACCCAGTACTTC.

The J gene is TRBJ1-1, the V gene TRBV29-1; D unresolved. CDR1 and CDR2 from the germline V gene are SQVTM and ANQGSEA. This CDR3 is 13 amino acids long. V lost 4 bases, J lost 5 bases, and 14 bases lay in between. This CDR3 is CSVVSGLGTEAFF. The CDR3, as DNA: TGCAGCGTTGTATCGGGGTTAGGGACTGAAGCTTTCTTT.

The gene calls are TRBV7-2 and TRBJ2-3; perhaps TRBD2 as D (7 bases). This CDR3 comprises 15 residues. The germline V and J ends were trimmed by 5 bases and 4 bases, with 16 bases remaining between them. The germline gives CDR1 SGHTA, CDR2 FQGNSA. Written as DNA, the CDR3 is TGTGCCAGCAGCCCACTGGGGGGGCTGGCAGATACGCAGTATTTT. Amino acids: CASSPLGGLADTQYF.

CDR3 in amino acids: CASSEWTAYNSPLHF. The CDR3 DNA sequence: TGTGCCAGCAGCGAATGGACAGCCTATAATTCACCCCTCCACTTT. This rearrangement joins TRBV2 to TRBJ1-6; the D gene is possibly TRBD1 (6 bases). Trimming shortened V by 6 bases and J by 2 bases, and 11 bases separated the two germline ends. Germline V gene data show CDR1 as SNHLY and CDR2 as FYNNEI. The CDR3 is 15 amino acids.

This clone showed up just a few times. V gene TRBV6-1 combines with J gene TRBJ2-3; possibly TRBD2 for D (6 bases). This CDR3 region has 10 residues. Trimming left V 6 bases short and J 10 bases short, with 8 bases between. The germline V gene has CDR1 MNHNS and CDR2 SASEGT. CDR3 in amino acids: CASREGSQYF. The CDR3 DNA follows: TGTGCCAGCAGGGAGGGGTCGCAGTATTTT.